This record looks at one T cell receptor (beta chain) sequence and its context. Its specificity is not known. The entry originates in a study of shared clonotypes between healthy human individuals. In the study overall: CD4 naive cells filled three plates per donor, CD4 memory three, CD8 naive two and CD8 memory one. Study-wide findings and caveats: Naive CD4 clonotypes overlapped across a handful of donors at roughly 5%.

The input for sorted-subset replicate PCRs was 150 to 200 ng DNA, tens of thousands of T cell genomes. This table comes from immunoSEQ multiplex PCR, and its TCRdb copy is limited to in-frame clones, with some not included. In the table there are about 1.5 million clones, 95% to 99% of which are singletons. The origin of this receptor is a man younger than 40 in good health. The source material was naive CD4+ T cells sorted from blood. Subset of the sample: CD45RA+ positively selected.

Written as DNA, the CDR3 is TGTGCCAGCAGTTTTGGTCCGCCGGGACAGCGAAATGAAAAACTGTTTTTT. Protein product: CASSFGPPGQRNEKLFF. The rearrangement uses TRBV27 and TRBJ1-4; 7 bases are shared with TRBD1. Germline CDR1 is MNHEY and CDR2 is SMNVEV (reference sequence). The CDR3 runs 17 residues. With 3 bases clipped from V and 5 bases from J, the junction kept 12 bases outside the gene matches.